The 20 T cell receptor beta chains presented below share a single source sample, sequenced in a study of T cell responses to AZD1222 COVID-19 vaccine. Data came from immunoSEQ multiplex PCR; TCRdb stores just in-frame clones and leaves some out. Of about 85,000 clones in the sample, 80% to 90% were seen once. The sequenced sample was peripheral blood, obtained on day 0 of AZD1222 vaccination. The source is an adult in good health.

The CDR3, as DNA: TGTGCCAGCTCGCTAATGCTAGCGGGAGTCTATAATGAGCAGTTCTTC. Translated, it gives CASSLMLAGVYNEQFF. V and J are TRBV18 and TRBJ2-1; 10 bases are shared with TRBD2. The CDR3 is 16 amino acids. V shed 6 bases and J 7 bases; nucleotides not matched to a gene: 12. The germline V gene has CDR1 KGHSH and CDR2 LQKENI.

V is TRBV11-2 and J is TRBJ2-3, with D possibly TRBD2 on 6 matching bases. CDR1 and CDR2 from the germline V gene are SGHAT and FQNNGV. V was pared by 4 bases and J by 5 bases, with 7 bases between. This CDR3 spans 12 amino acids. This chain's CDR3 is CASSSAGDTQYF. The DNA for the CDR3 is TGTGCCAGCAGCTCAGCGGGAGATACGCAGTATTTT.

This clone showed up just a few times. The rearrangement uses TRBV7-6 and TRBJ1-1; 8 positions agree with TRBD1. Trimming at V came to 5 bases and at J to 3 bases, leaving 11 bases not matched to a gene. The germline gives CDR1 SGHVS, CDR2 FNYEAQ. CDR3 size: 16 residues. CDR3 in DNA: TGTGCCAGCAGCCCAGGGCCAGGGGGCATGGACACTGAAGCTTTCTTT. Translating it yields CASSPGPGGMDTEAFF.

V is TRBV5-1 and J is TRBJ2-2; D unclear. The V gene lost 1 base and the J gene lost 1 base, with 11 bases spanning the gap. The CDR3 has 16 amino acids. Germline V CDR1 and CDR2: SGHRS, YFSETQ. CDR3 nucleotide sequence: TGCGCCAGCAGCTTGAAACAGTTTGAGAACACCGGGGAGCTGTTTTTT. Protein sequence: CASSLKQFENTGELFF.

The chain is built from TRBV28 and TRBJ2-1; D possibly corresponds to TRBD2 (7 bases). V gave up 4 bases and J gave up 6 bases, with 13 bases separating them. This CDR3 comprises 14 residues. The germline gives CDR1 MDHEN, CDR2 SYDVKM. CDR3 coding DNA: TGTGCCAGCAGTTCTTGGGGAGGGGGCAATGAGCAGTTCTTC. It encodes CASSSWGGGNEQFF.

The chain links TRBV9 to TRBJ2-2, with D possibly being TRBD2 (5 bases). V dropped 3 bases and J dropped 0 bases, with 6 bases sitting between them. CDR3 size: 14 residues. The V gene's germline CDR1 is SGDLS and CDR2 YYNGEE. The CDR3 coding sequence is TGTGCCAGCAGCGGAGGGCCGAACACCGGGGAGCTGTTTTTT. It yields the protein CASSGGPNTGELFF.

The CDR3 loop reads CASSLVGLGELFF. The CDR3 DNA is TGTGCCAGCAGCTTGGTTGGACTCGGGGAGCTGTTTTTT. This chain links TRBV5-8 with TRBJ2-2, with D possibly being TRBD2 (5 bases). This CDR3 is 13 amino acids long. Germline assignment: CDR1 SGHTS and CDR2 YDEGEE. V was shortened by 0 bases and J by 7 bases, with 7 bases between the two germline ends. Using reference TRBV5-8 and TRBJ2-2 for the parts outside the CDR3, the full variable domain is EAGVTQSPTHLIKTRGQQATLRCSPISGHTSVYWYQQALGLGLQFLLWYDEGEERNRGNFPPRFSGRQFPNYSSELNVNALELEDSALYLCASSLVGLGELFFGEGSRLTVL.

This chain connects TRBV28 to TRBJ2-7; D might be TRBD2 (6 bases). V was trimmed by 8 bases and J by 1 base, leaving 12 bases between them. Germline CDR1 reads MDHEN; CDR2 reads SYDVKM. CDR3 size: 13 residues. CDR3 bases: TGTGCCAGCGCGACTAGTAGGTCCTACGAGCAGTACTTC. This translates into CASATSRSYEQYF.

This sequence joins TRBV7-2 and TRBJ2-7; D may be TRBD2 (5 bases). The germline CDR1 and CDR2 sequences are SGHTA and FQGNSA. The CDR3 runs to 14 residues. Trimming removed 4 bases from V and 6 bases from J, with 16 bases in between. In DNA form, the CDR3 reads TGTGCCAGCAGCTACCACCCGGGGTCTTTCGAGCAGTACTTC. Amino acid sequence: CASSYHPGSFEQYF.

This clone was recorded once. The rearrangement joins TRBV5-6 to TRBJ1-1, with D uncertain. This CDR3 is 13 amino acids long. Trimming stripped 2 bases from V and 0 bases from J, with 5 bases between. The germline V gene has CDR1 SGHDT and CDR2 YYEEEE. CDR3 residues: CASSFRLNTEAFF. The CDR3 coding sequence is TGTGCCAGCAGCTTTAGACTGAACACTGAAGCTTTCTTT.

V gene TRBV5-5 combines with J gene TRBJ2-3, with TRBD2 matching 11 bases. CDR3 length equals 16 residues. Losses at the gene ends were 3 bases for V and 2 bases for J; bases not matched to a gene: 5. CDR1 is SGHKS and CDR2 is YYEKEE in the germline V gene (reference sequence). CDR3 DNA sequence: TGTGCCAGCAGCTCTGGGACTAGCGGCTACACAGATACGCAGTATTTT. Residues: CASSSGTSGYTDTQYF.

The V call is TRBV28, the J call TRBJ1-5; the D gene is possibly TRBD1 (6 bases). The CDR3 loop spans 16 amino acids. The V gene lost 0 bases and the J gene lost 0 bases, with 9 bases spanning the gap. Germline V gives CDR1 MDHEN, CDR2 SYDVKM. The CDR3 DNA reads TGTGCCAGCAGTTTATGGACAGGCAGTAGCAATCAGCCCCAGCATTTT. Translated, it gives CASSLWTGSSNQPQHF.

The J gene is TRBJ2-7, the V gene TRBV5-1; 8 nucleotides match TRBD2. The germline V gene has CDR1 SGHRS and CDR2 YFSETQ. CDR3 length equals 14 residues. V lost 0 bases, J lost 3 bases, and 2 bases stayed unmatched. This CDR3 reads CASSLVSGSYEQYF. CDR3 nucleotide sequence: TGCGCCAGCAGCTTGGTCAGCGGGAGCTACGAGCAGTACTTC.

The chain couples TRBV2 to TRBJ1-5; D not certain. The ends were cut back, 6 bases at V and 2 bases at J, with 11 bases in the middle. Germline CDR1 reads SNHLY; CDR2 reads FYNNEI. CDR3 length: 14 amino acids. In DNA, the CDR3 is TGTGCCAGCAGGGGCCGGACGGGCAATCAGCCCCAGCATTTT. Its translation: CASRGRTGNQPQHF.

The V and J genes are TRBV6-5 and TRBJ2-7, with D possibly being TRBD1 (6 bases). CDR1 and CDR2 from the germline V gene are MNHEY and SVGAGI. This CDR3 spans 16 amino acids. Trimming cost V 4 bases and J 2 bases, with 18 bases left between them. CDR3 sequence (DNA): TGTGCCAGCAGTTTCGCGGACAGATTTAAGACCTACGAGCAGTACTTC. This gives the protein CASSFADRFKTYEQYF.

CDR3 protein: CASSHLGDTQYF. CDR3 in DNA: TGTGCCAGTAGTCACCTGGGGGATACGCAGTATTTT. The chain has TRBV19 and TRBJ2-3, with unresolved D. The germline CDR1 and CDR2 sequences are LNHDA and SQIVND (reference sequence). The CDR3 is 12 residues long. Trimming cost V 5 bases and J 6 bases, with 9 bases left between them.

This clone occurred once. The J gene is TRBJ1-2, the V gene TRBV5-4; 8 nucleotides agree with TRBD1. CDR3 length: 14 amino acids. The germline CDR1 and CDR2 sequences are SGHNT and YYREEE (reference sequence). V shed 5 bases, J shed 1 base, and the junction held 4 bases outside the gene matches. The CDR3 loop is CASRGQAGNYGYTF. CDR3 sequence (DNA): TGTGCCAGCAGGGGACAGGCAGGTAACTATGGCTACACCTTC.

This rearrangement joins TRBV19 to TRBJ2-7; D gene ambiguous. The germline gives CDR1 LNHDA, CDR2 SQIVND (reference sequence). Trimming took off 0 bases at V and 5 bases at J, with 8 bases between the two ends. CDR3 size: 13 residues. The DNA for the CDR3 is TGTGCCAGTAGTATAGATCTGATGAACGAGCAGTACTTC. This sequence encodes CASSIDLMNEQYF.

DNA of the CDR3: TGTGCCAGCAGCTTTGGTCGGGGAGAGACCCAGTACTTC. Translated, it gives CASSFGRGETQYF. The chain uses TRBV7-9 and TRBJ2-5, with D possibly TRBD2 on 5 matching bases. CDR3 length equals 13 residues. Trimming took 3 bases from V and 4 from J, leaving 9 bases between them. CDR1 and CDR2 (germline): SEHNR, FQNEAQ (reference sequence).

This rearrangement joins TRBV27 to TRBJ1-6; the D is unclear. This CDR3 has 13 residues. Germline V gives CDR1 MNHEY, CDR2 SMNVEV (reference sequence). Trimming removed 3 bases at V and 9 bases at J, with 9 bases between. The CDR3 sequence: CASSFLNASPLHF. The CDR3 nucleotides are TGTGCCAGCAGTTTCCTAAACGCTTCACCCCTCCACTTT.